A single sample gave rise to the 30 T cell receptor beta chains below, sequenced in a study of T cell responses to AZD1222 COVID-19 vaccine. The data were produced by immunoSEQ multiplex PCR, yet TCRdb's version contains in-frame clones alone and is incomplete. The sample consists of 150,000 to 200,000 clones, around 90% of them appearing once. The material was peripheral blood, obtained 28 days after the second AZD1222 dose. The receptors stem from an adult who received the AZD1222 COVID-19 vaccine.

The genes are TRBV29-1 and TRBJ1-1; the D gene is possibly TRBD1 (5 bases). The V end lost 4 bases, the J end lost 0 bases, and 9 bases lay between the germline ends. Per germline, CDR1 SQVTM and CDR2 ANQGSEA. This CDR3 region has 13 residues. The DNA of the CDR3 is TGCAGCGTTGTGGGGCAGTTGAACACTGAAGCTTTCTTT. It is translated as CSVVGQLNTEAFF.

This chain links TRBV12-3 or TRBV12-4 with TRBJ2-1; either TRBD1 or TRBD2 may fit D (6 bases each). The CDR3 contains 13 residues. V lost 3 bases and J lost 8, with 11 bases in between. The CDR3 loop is CASSLNREDEQFF. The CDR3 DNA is TGTGCCAGCAGTTTGAACAGGGAGGATGAGCAGTTCTTC.

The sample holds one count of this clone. The CDR3 spells CASSPLWGAIYEQYF. In DNA form, the CDR3 reads TGTGCCAGCAGCCCACTATGGGGGGCGATCTACGAGCAGTACTTC. The genes are TRBV7-9 and TRBJ2-7; the D call may be TRBD1 or TRBD2 (6 bases each). V lost 5 bases to trimming and J lost 3 bases, with 17 bases between them. This CDR3 comprises 15 residues. Per the germline V gene, CDR1 is SEHNR and CDR2 is FQNEAQ (reference sequence).

The CDR3 loop reads CASVTGGPTDTQYF. In DNA, the CDR3 is TGTGCCAGCGTTACGGGAGGGCCGACAGATACGCAGTATTTT. V is TRBV28 and J is TRBJ2-3; 8 bases agree with TRBD2. V lost 8 bases and J lost 3; bases outside the gene matches: 7. In germline, CDR1 is MDHEN, CDR2 SYDVKM. This CDR3 is built from 14 residues.

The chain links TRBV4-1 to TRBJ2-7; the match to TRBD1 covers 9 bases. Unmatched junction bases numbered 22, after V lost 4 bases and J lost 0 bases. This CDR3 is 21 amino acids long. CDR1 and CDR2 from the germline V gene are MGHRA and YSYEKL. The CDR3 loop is CASSPHSLGTGSTLNSYEQYF. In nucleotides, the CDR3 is TGCGCCAGCAGCCCACATTCGCTCGGGACAGGGAGTACGTTGAACTCCTACGAGCAGTACTTC.

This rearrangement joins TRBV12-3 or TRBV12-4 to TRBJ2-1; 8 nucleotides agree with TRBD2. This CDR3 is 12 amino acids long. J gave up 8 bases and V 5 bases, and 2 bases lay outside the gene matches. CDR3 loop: CASSPTSDEQFF. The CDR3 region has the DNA TGTGCCAGCAGTCCGACTAGCGATGAGCAGTTCTTC.

The CDR3 DNA reads TGTGCCAGTTCCTCCCAGGGACAGGGGGCTCGCTATGGCTACACCTTC. Its protein product is CASSSQGQGARYGYTF. J is TRBJ1-2 and V is TRBV19; TRBD1 matches 12 bases. With 8 bases clipped from V and 4 bases from J, the junction kept 11 bases outside the gene matches. In germline, CDR1 is LNHDA, CDR2 SQIVND (reference sequence). This CDR3 spans 16 amino acids.

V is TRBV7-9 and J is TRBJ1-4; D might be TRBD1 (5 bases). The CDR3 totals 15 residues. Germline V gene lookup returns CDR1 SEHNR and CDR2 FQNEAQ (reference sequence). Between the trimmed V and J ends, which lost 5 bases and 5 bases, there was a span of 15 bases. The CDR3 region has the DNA TGTGCCAGCAGCAAAGGCCCAGGGAAAAATGAAAAACTGTTTTTT. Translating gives CASSKGPGKNEKLFF.

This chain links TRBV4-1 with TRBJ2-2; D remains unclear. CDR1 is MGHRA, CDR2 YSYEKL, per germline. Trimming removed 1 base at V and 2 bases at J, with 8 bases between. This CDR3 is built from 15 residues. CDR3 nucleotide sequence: TGCGCCAGCAGCCAAGGGATACAAAACACCGGGGAGCTGTTTTTT. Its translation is CASSQGIQNTGELFF.

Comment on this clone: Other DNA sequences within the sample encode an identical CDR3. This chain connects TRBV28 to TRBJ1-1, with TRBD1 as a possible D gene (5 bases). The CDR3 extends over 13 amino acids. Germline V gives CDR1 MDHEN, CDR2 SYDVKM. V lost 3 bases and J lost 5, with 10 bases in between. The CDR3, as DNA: TGTGCCAGCAGTTTGGGGGGGAGGACTGAAGCTTTCTTT. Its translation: CASSLGGRTEAFF.

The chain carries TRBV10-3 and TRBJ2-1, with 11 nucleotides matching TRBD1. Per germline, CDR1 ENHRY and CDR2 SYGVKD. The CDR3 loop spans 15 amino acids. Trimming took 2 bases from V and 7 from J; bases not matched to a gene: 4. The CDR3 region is CAISEGQGANNEQFF. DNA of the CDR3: TGTGCCATCAGTGAGGGACAGGGGGCTAATAATGAGCAGTTCTTC.

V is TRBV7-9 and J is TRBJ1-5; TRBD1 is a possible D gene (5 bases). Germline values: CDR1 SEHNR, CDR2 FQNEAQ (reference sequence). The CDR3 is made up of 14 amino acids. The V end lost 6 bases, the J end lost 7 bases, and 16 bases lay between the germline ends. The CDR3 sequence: CASSLEAEGQPQHF. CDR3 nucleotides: TGTGCCAGCAGTCTTGAAGCCGAGGGGCAGCCCCAGCATTTT.

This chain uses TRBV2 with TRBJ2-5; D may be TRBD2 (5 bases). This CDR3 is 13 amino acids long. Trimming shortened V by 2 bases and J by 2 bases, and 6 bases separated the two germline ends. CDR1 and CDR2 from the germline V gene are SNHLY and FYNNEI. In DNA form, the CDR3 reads TGTGCCAGCAGTGAAACTAGGCAAGAGACCCAGTACTTC. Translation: CASSETRQETQYF.

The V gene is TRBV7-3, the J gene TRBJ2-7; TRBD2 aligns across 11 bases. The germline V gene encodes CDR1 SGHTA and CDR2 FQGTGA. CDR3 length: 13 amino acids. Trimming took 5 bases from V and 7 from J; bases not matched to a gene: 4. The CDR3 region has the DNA TGTGCCAGCAGCGCGCGACTAGCGGGGGAGCAGTACTTC. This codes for CASSARLAGEQYF. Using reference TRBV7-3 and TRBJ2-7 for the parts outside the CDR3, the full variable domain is GAGVSQTPSNKVTEKGKYVELRCDPISGHTALYWYRQSLGQGPEFLIYFQGTGAADDSGLPNDRFFAVRPEGSVSTLKIQRTERGDSAVYLCASSARLAGEQYFGPGTRLTVT.

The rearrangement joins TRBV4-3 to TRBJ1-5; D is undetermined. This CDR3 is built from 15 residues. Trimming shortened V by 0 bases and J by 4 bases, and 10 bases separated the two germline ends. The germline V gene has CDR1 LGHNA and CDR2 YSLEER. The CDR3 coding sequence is TGCGCCAGCAGCCAAGATATTTGGGCTAATCAGCCCCAGCATTTT. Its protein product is CASSQDIWANQPQHF.

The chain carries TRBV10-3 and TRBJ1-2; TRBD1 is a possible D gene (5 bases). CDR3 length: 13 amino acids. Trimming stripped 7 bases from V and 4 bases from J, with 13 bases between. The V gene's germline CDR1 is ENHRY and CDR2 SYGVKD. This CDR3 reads CAIKQAQGYGYTF. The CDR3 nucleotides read TGTGCCATCAAACAAGCTCAGGGCTATGGCTACACCTTC.

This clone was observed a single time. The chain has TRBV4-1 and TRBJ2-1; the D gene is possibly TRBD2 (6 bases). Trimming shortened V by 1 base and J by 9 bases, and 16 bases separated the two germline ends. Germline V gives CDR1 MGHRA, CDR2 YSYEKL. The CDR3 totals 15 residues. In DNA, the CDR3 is TGCGCCAGCAGCCAAGTGACGGGAGATCTTATTGAGCAGTTCTTC. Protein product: CASSQVTGDLIEQFF.

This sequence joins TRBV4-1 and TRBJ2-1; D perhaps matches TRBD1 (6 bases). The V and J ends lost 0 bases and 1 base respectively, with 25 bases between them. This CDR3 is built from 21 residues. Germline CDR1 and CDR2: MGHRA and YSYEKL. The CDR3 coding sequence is TGCGCCAGCAGCCAAGATGCATTGGGGGTGGGGGCGCCGGTGTCCTACAATGAGCAGTTCTTC. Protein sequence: CASSQDALGVGAPVSYNEQFF.

Written as DNA, the CDR3 is TGTGCCAGCATAACAGGGAACACTGAAGCTTTCTTT. It is translated as CASITGNTEAFF. The rearrangement links TRBV19 to TRBJ1-1, with D perhaps TRBD1 (5 bases). Germline assignment: CDR1 LNHDA and CDR2 SQIVND (reference sequence). V dropped 9 bases and J dropped 1 base, with 9 bases sitting between them. The CDR3 covers 12 residues.

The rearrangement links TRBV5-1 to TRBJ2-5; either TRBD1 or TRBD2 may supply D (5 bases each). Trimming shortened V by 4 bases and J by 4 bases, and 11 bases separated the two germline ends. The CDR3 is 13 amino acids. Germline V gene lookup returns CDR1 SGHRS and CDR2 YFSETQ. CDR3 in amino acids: CASSRGLRETQYF. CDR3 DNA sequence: TGCGCCAGCAGCCGGGGCCTCAGAGAGACCCAGTACTTC. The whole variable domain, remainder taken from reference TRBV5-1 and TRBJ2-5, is KAGVTQTPRYLIKTRGQQVTLSCSPISGHRSVSWYQQTPGQGLQFLFEYFSETQRNKGNFPGRFSGRQFSNSRSEMNVSTLELGDSALYLCASSRGLRETQYFGPGTRLLVL.

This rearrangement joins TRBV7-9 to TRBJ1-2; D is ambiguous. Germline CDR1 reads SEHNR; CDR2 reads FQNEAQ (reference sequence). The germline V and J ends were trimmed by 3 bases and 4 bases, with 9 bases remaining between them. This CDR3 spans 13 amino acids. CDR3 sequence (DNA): TGTGCCAGCAGCTTCGACGATATCTATGGCTACACCTTC. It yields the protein CASSFDDIYGYTF.

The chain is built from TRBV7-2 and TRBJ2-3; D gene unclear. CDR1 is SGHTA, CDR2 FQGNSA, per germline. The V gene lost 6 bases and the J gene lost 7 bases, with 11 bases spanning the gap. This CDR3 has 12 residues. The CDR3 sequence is CASSRDSYTQYF. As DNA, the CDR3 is TGTGCCAGCAGTCGCGACTCCTATACGCAGTATTTT.

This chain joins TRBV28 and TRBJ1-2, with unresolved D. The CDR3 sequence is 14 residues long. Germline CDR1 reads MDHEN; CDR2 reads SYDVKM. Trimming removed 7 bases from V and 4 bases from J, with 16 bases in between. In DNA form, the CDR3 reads TGTGCCAGCACTCTGATGAGGGCGGCCTATGGCTACACCTTC. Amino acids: CASTLMRAAYGYTF.

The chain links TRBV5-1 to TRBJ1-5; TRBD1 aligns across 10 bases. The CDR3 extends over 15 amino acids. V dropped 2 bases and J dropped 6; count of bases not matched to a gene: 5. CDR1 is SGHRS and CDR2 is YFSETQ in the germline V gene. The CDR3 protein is CASSFGTGERQPQHF. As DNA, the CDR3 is TGCGCCAGCAGCTTTGGGACAGGGGAACGTCAGCCCCAGCATTTT.

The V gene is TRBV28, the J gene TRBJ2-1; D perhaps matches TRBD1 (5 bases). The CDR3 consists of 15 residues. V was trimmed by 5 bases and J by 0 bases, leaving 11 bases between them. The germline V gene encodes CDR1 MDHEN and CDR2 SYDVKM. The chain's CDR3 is CASSLYRSSYNEQFF. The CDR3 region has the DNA TGTGCCAGCAGTCTGTACAGGAGCTCCTACAATGAGCAGTTCTTC.

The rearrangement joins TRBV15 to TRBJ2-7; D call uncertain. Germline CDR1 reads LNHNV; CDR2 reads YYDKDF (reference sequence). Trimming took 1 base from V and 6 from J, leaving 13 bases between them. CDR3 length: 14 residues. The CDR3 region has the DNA TGTGCCACCAGCAGAGGAATCGAGTTGGGCGAGCAGTACTTC. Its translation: CATSRGIELGEQYF.

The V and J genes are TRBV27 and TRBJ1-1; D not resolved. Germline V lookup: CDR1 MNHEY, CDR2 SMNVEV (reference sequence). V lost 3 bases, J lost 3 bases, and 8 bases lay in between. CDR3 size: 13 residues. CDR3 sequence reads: CASSFGRHTEAFF. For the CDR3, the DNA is TGTGCCAGCAGTTTCGGGCGACACACTGAAGCTTTCTTT.

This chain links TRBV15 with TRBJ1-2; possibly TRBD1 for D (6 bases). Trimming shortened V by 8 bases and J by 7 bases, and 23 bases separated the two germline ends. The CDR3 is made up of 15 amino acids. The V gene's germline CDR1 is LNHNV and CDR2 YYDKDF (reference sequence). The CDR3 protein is CATGAGGTPTAGYTF. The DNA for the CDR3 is TGTGCCACCGGGGCAGGAGGGACACCTACGGCTGGCTACACCTTC.

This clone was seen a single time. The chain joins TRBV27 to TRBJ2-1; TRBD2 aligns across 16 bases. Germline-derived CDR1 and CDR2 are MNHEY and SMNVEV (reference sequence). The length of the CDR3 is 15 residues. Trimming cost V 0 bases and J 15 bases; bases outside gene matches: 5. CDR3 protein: CASSLSGTSGGVWFF. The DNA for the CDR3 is TGTGCCAGCAGTTTATCGGGGACTAGCGGGGGGGTTTGGTTCTTC.

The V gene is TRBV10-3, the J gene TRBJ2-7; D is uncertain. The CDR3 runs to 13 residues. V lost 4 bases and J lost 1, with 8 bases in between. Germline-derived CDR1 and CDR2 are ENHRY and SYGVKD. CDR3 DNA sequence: TGTGCCATCAGTGGGATCGAGTCCTACGAGCAGTACTTC. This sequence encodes CAISGIESYEQYF.